Following are 16 T cell receptor beta chains from one sample sequenced in a study of blood T cell repertoires in COVID-19. The data were produced by immunoSEQ multiplex PCR, yet TCRdb's version contains in-frame clones alone and is incomplete. Of about 130,000 clones in the sample, roughly 83% were seen once. Input material: peripheral blood. These receptors came from a woman of 80 years or more with acute or convalescent COVID-19.

The V call is TRBV4-3, the J call TRBJ1-2, with D possibly being TRBD1 (6 bases). V gave up 1 base and J gave up 4 bases, with 16 bases separating them. From germline, CDR1 is LGHNA and CDR2 YSLEER. The CDR3 runs 16 residues. In DNA form, the CDR3 reads TGCGCCAGCAGCCAAGCCGCGGGAGCACAGGGCTATGGCTACACCTTC. It encodes CASSQAAGAQGYGYTF.

The rearrangement uses TRBV7-6 and TRBJ1-1; weak D call: TRBD1 (6 bases). Germline CDR1 reads SGHVS; CDR2 reads FNYEAQ. V was trimmed by 4 bases and J by 0 bases, leaving 12 bases between them. The CDR3 has 15 amino acids. CDR3 in amino acids: CASSSTTGLNTEAFF. CDR3 sequence (DNA): TGTGCCAGCAGCTCCACAACAGGGTTGAACACTGAAGCTTTCTTT.

This clone was detected once. Germline is not matched at one junction end, which may reflect a read error. This chain connects TRBV6-5 to TRBJ2-7; 9 nucleotides line up with TRBD1. The CDR3 contains 15 residues. Germline CDR1 reads MNHEY; CDR2 reads SVGAGI. CDR3 nucleotide sequence: TGTGTCAGCAGTTACCCGGGACAGGGCTTCTACGAGCAGTACTTC. As protein: CVSSYPGQGFYEQYF.

The genes are TRBV7-2 and TRBJ1-1, with 7 positions matching TRBD1. There are 17 residues in the CDR3. CDR1 and CDR2 (germline): SGHTA, FQGNSA. J was trimmed by 2 bases and V by 5 bases; bases with no gene match: 14. Written as DNA, the CDR3 is TGTGCCAGCAGCCACGCGAGGGACAGATTATTAAACACTGAAGCTTTCTTT. It yields the protein CASSHARDRLLNTEAFF.

This chain uses TRBV4-3 with TRBJ2-1, with 8 bases that match TRBD2. CDR3 size: 16 residues. Germline CDR1 and CDR2: LGHNA and YSLEER. V was clipped by 1 base and J by 4 bases; unmatched bases: 6. The CDR3 spells CASSQAGRGSYNEQFF. The CDR3 bases are TGCGCCAGCAGCCAAGCCGGGAGGGGGTCGTACAATGAGCAGTTCTTC.

This clone has only a few counts. The chain links TRBV3-1 (or the pseudogene TRBV3-2) to TRBJ1-2; no reliable D call. The germline V and J ends were trimmed by 0 bases and 0 bases, with 14 bases remaining between them. CDR1 is LGHDT, CDR2 YNNKEL, per germline (reference sequence). CDR3 length: 17 residues. This CDR3 reads CASSQDGHGGANYGYTF. CDR3 nucleotide sequence: TGTGCCAGCAGCCAAGACGGTCACGGAGGAGCTAACTATGGCTACACCTTC.

This clone has just one count. The V gene is TRBV29-1, the J gene TRBJ2-2; tentatively, D is TRBD2 (6 bases). The CDR3 runs to 13 residues. CDR1 and CDR2 (germline): SQVTM, ANQGSEA. The V gene lost 5 bases and the J gene lost 4 bases, with 11 bases spanning the gap. CDR3 DNA: TGCAGCGTTAGGGAGGTTGGCACCGGGGAGCTGTTTTTT. It translates to CSVREVGTGELFF.

This clone was observed once. This chain uses TRBV20-1 with TRBJ1-1; no clear D. The CDR3 contains 11 residues. Germline V gene lookup returns CDR1 DFQATT and CDR2 SNEGSKA (reference sequence). Trimming removed 6 bases from V and 7 bases from J, with 12 bases in between. CDR3: CSATFFSEAFF. The CDR3 DNA is TGCAGTGCCACTTTCTTTAGTGAAGCTTTCTTT.

The chain couples TRBV29-1 to TRBJ2-3; D might be TRBD2 (5 bases). V dropped 5 bases and J dropped 4 bases, with 10 bases sitting between them. The CDR3 has 12 amino acids. CDR1 SQVTM and CDR2 ANQGSEA come from the germline V gene. The CDR3 is CSVKDFSDTQYF. CDR3 nucleotide sequence: TGCAGCGTTAAGGACTTCTCAGATACGCAGTATTTT.

The V call is TRBV29-1, the J call TRBJ1-2, with TRBD1 matching over 12 bases. Trimming at V came to 3 bases and at J to 4 bases, leaving 6 bases not matched to a gene. The CDR3 is 15 amino acids. CDR1 and CDR2 (germline): SQVTM, ANQGSEA. The CDR3 is CSVEGGTGGAYGYTF. The CDR3 nucleotides read TGCAGCGTTGAGGGTGGGACAGGGGGCGCCTATGGCTACACCTTC.

The genes are TRBV4-3 and TRBJ2-5, with D perhaps matching TRBD2 (6 bases). This CDR3 region has 16 residues. Germline V gives CDR1 LGHNA, CDR2 YSLEER. Between the trimmed V and J ends, which lost 4 bases and 3 bases, there was a span of 18 bases. The chain's CDR3 is CASSPMGGRGKETQYF. CDR3 DNA sequence: TGCGCCAGCAGCCCAATGGGGGGAAGGGGCAAAGAGACCCAGTACTTC.

The chain employs TRBV6-2 or TRBV6-3 and TRBJ1-2; 10 bases fit TRBD1. Germline values: CDR1 MNHEY, CDR2 SVGEGT. This CDR3 is built from 15 residues. The trim removed 6 bases at V and 8 bases at J, leaving 12 bases unmatched. CDR3 sequence: CASSPTGTGVWGYTF. Here the CDR3 DNA reads TGTGCCAGCAGCCCTACCGGGACAGGGGTATGGGGCTACACCTTC.

The chain recombines TRBV10-2 with TRBJ2-6; 9 nucleotides line up with TRBD1. Germline V CDR1 and CDR2: WSHSY, SAAADI. The CDR3 contains 16 residues. V lost 4 bases, J lost 2 bases, and 3 bases stayed unmatched. CDR3 loop: CASSVTGGTGANVLTF. CDR3 coding DNA: TGCGCCAGCAGTGTGACAGGGGGAACTGGGGCCAACGTCCTGACTTTC.

This rearrangement joins TRBV10-1 to TRBJ2-1; D may be TRBD1 (5 bases). The CDR3 has 14 residues. Germline V lookup: CDR1 WNHNN, CDR2 SYGVQD (reference sequence). V lost 0 bases and J 7 bases, leaving 10 bases between the germline ends. The CDR3 sequence is CASSESQGWNEQFF. CDR3 DNA: TGCGCCAGCAGTGAGTCTCAGGGATGGAATGAGCAGTTCTTC.

The gene calls are TRBV5-1 and TRBJ2-2; D is possibly TRBD2 (6 bases). V was clipped by 0 bases and J by 5 bases, with 14 bases between them. There are 16 residues in the CDR3. CDR1 is SGHRS, CDR2 YFSETQ, per germline. Written as DNA, the CDR3 is TGCGCCAGCAGCTTGGGGTCCACCCGGGGGACCGGGGAGCTGTTTTTT. Amino acid sequence: CASSLGSTRGTGELFF.

The CDR3 region has the DNA TGTGCCAGCAGCCAACGGAGCTCCTATAATTCACCCCTCCACTTT. It translates to CASSQRSSYNSPLHF. The chain employs TRBV3-1 (or the pseudogene TRBV3-2) and TRBJ1-6; D remains ambiguous. Trimming took 2 bases from V and 0 from J, leaving 5 bases between them. The CDR3 covers 15 residues. Per the germline V gene, CDR1 is LGHDT and CDR2 is YNNKEL (reference sequence).